This T cell receptor (beta chain) was profiled in a study of HIV-infected patients and healthy controls. TCRdb re-derived calls from the 5' RACE reads in MiXCR, one entry per CDR3 protein. The sample records under 70,000 distinct CDR3 sequences, 15% to 20% being singletons. This clonotype was counted many times. CDR1 and CDR2 from the germline V gene are SGHRS and YFSETQ. V trimming: 4 bases; J trimming: 4 bases; junction bases outside the gene matches: 12. The CDR3 runs 17 residues. Sequenced material: CD4+ T cells from blood. The gene calls are TRBV5-1 and TRBJ1-1; 11 nucleotides agree with TRBD1. The source is a human donor in good health. Written as DNA, the CDR3 is TGCGCCAGCAGCCCAGGACAGGGGGCCCTTGTGGCCACTGAAGCTTTCTTT. It translates to CASSPGQGALVATEAFF. The whole variable domain, filled in from reference TRBV5-1 and TRBJ1-1, reads KAGVTQTPRYLIKTRGQQVTLSCSPISGHRSVSWYQQTPGQGLQFLFEYFSETQRNKGNFPGRFSGRQFSNSRSEMNVSTLELGDSALYLCASSPGQGALVATEAFFGQGTRLTVV.